What follows describes a single TCR beta chain. What it binds is unknown. These data belong to a study of shared clonotypes between healthy human individuals. Study-level results: Only blood was sampled, and tissue TCR repertoires likely differ from blood ones. Among the subsets, naive ones generally showed larger estimated richness than memory ones.

The CDR3 runs to 13 residues. Germline CDR1 SGHAT, CDR2 FQNNGV. With 1 base removed from V and 3 bases from J, the gap between germline ends came to 4 bases. It was across several immunoSEQ plates that each subset's genomic DNA was evenly split. Template for every sorted-subset replicate PCR totaled about 0.2 ug DNA, tens of thousands of T cell genomes. Clones were sequenced by immunoSEQ multiplex PCR, and TCRdb holds only the in-frame ones, with some missing. The sample holds some 1.5 million clones, 98% seen once. The sequenced sample was naive CD4+ T cells sorted from blood. Subset of the sample: CD45RA+ positively selected. This receptor was obtained from a man younger than 45 in good health. The rearrangement joins TRBV11-2 to TRBJ2-1; unclear D gene. The CDR3 region is CASSLGHYNEQFF. The CDR3 DNA sequence: TGTGCCAGCAGCTTAGGACACTACAATGAGCAGTTCTTC.